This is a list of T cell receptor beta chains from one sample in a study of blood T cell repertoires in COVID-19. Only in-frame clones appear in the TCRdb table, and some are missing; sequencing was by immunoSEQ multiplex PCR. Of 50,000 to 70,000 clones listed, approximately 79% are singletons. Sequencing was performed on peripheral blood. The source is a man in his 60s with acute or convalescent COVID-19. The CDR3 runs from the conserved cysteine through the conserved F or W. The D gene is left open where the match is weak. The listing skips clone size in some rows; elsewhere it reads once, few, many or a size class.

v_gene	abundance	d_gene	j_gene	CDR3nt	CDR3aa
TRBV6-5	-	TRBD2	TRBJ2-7	TGTGCCAGCGAAAGTCGGGGGGGTTTGGGGAACGAGCAGTACTTC	CASESRGGLGNEQYF
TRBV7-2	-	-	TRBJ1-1	TGTGCCAGCAGCTTATCAGAGCGCGGGGGCGCTTTCTTT	CASSLSERGGAFF
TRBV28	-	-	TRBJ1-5	TGTGCCAGCAGTCCCATTTATCAGCCCCAGCATTTT	CASSPIYQPQHF
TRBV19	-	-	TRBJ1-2	TGTGCCAGTAGTACGGGTTTCGGCGGCTACACCTTC	CASSTGFGGYTF
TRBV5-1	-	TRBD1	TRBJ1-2	TGCGCCAGCACCTCCACCGGAGGGGACAGCTATGGCTACACCTTC	CASTSTGGDSYGYTF
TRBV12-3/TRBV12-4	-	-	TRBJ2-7	TGTGCCAGCAGTTCCCCCCGCAGTTACGAGCAGTACTTC	CASSSPRSYEQYF
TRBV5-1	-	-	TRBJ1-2	TGCGCCAGCAGCGACACCGCAAACAACTATGGCTACACCTTC	CASSDTANNYGYTF
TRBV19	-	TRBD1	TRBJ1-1	TGTGCCAGTAGGAGCGTAGGGGGCAGCGCTTTCTTT	CASRSVGGSAFF
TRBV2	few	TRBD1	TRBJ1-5	TGTGCCAGCCGGGACAGGGAACAGCCCCAGCATTTT	CASRDREQPQHF
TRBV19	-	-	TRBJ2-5	TGTGCCAGTAGTATGGGGGGGGCGGGCGCCCACCAAGAGACCCAGTACTTC	CASSMGGAGAHQETQYF
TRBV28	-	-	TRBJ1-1	TGTGCCAGCAGTTTATGGCAGATGAACACTGAAGCTTTCTTT	CASSLWQMNTEAFF
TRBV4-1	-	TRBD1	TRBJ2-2	TGCGCCAGCAGCCCCACCCCACTACAGGGGACCAAACTCGGGGAGCTGTTTTTT	CASSPTPLQGTKLGELFF
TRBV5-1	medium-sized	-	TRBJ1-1	TGCGCCAGCAGCTTGGAGGACAGCACTGAAGCTTTCTTT	CASSLEDSTEAFF
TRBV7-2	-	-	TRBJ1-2	TGTGCCAGCAGCTTAGGTCGGCTAGCTAGATATGGCTACACCTTC	CASSLGRLARYGYTF
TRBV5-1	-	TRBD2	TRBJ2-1	TGCGCCAGCAGTACTAGCGGGGCGGTCGGGAATGAGCAGTTCTTC	CASSTSGAVGNEQFF
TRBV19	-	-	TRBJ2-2	TGTGCCAGTAGCCAACCAGGGGAGCGGACCGGGGAGCTGTTTTTT	CASSQPGERTGELFF